The entry below describes one T cell receptor beta chain. This specimen comes from a study of blood T cell repertoires in COVID-19. Study-level information: Collection of acute and convalescent COVID-19 samples took place in the United States, Italy and Spain.

The CDR3 consists of 16 residues. Germline V gives CDR1 MNHEY, CDR2 SVGAGI. V lost 1 base to trimming and J lost 3 bases; unmatched junction nucleotides: 3. Patients of the Seattle cohort, enrolled during active infection, were followed longitudinally. Original data processing: Nucleated cell number was recorded as an estimate derived from reference gene primer amplification. Measured with immunoSEQ multiplex PCR; TCRdb has only the in-frame clones, and not every one. The D gene and trimming were derived from the DNA, and the V and J assignments and clone size from that table. This table holds some 260,000 clones, over 70% found once.

This chain uses TRBV6-5 with TRBJ2-2; 9 bases are shared with TRBD2. This clonotype was obtained from a woman between 70 and 85 years old with COVID-19, enrolled during active disease. Sequencing was done on a sample of peripheral blood. The CDR3 loop is CASSYWTSVHTGELFF. DNA of the CDR3: TGTGCCAGCAGTTACTGGACTAGCGTGCACACCGGGGAGCTGTTTTTT.